This T cell receptor (beta chain) derives from a study of shared clonotypes between healthy human individuals. The naive CD8 fraction comprised CD45RO-negative cells positively selected for CCR7 and excluded terminally differentiated effector memory CD45RA+ cells. TCRdb's copy holds only in-frame clones and misses some; the assay was immunoSEQ multiplex PCR. This sample has around 2,100,000 clones, with about 95% found just once. This CDR3 comprises 14 residues. The germline V gene has CDR1 SGHNT and CDR2 YYREEE (reference sequence). Trimming took 4 bases from V and 0 from J; bases not matched to a gene: 4.

The sample was naive CD8+ T cells sorted from blood. The TCR comes from a man aged 18 to 29 in good health. The chain joins TRBV5-4 to TRBJ2-7; 7 positions match TRBD1. In DNA form, the CDR3 reads TGTGCCAGCAGCGTACAGGGGAGCTCCTACGAGCAGTACTTC. This encodes CASSVQGSSYEQYF.